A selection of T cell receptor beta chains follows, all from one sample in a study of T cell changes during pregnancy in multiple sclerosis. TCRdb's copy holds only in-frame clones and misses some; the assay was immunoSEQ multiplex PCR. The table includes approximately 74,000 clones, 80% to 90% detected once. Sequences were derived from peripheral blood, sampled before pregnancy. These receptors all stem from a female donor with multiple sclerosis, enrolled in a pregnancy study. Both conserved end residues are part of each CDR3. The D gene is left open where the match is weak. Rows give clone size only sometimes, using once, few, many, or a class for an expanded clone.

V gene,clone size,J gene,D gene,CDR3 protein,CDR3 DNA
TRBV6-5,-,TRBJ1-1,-,CAAGGTEAFF,TGTGCCGCGGGGGGGACTGAAGCTTTCTTT
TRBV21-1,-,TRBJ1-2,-,CASSKHRSYGYTF,TGTGCCAGCAGCAAACACAGAAGCTATGGCTACACCTTC
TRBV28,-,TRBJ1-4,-,CASSRGSDHEKLFF,TGTGCCAGCAGTCGGGGGAGCGACCATGAAAAACTGTTTTTT
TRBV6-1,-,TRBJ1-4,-,CASRLVFEEKLFF,TGTGCCAGCAGGTTGGTTTTTGAGGAAAAACTGTTTTTT
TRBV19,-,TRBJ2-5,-,CASSSGGWETQYF,TGTGCCAGTAGTTCGGGGGGCTGGGAGACCCAGTACTTC
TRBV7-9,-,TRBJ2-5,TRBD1,CASSRDRYQETQYF,TGTGCCAGCAGCCGGGACAGGTACCAAGAGACCCAGTACTTC
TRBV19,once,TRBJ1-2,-,CASSWSGTYGYTF,TGTGCCAGTAGTTGGTCAGGAACTTATGGCTACACCTTC
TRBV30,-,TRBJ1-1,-,CAWRSGRSTEAFF,TGTGCCTGGAGGTCCGGAAGGAGCACTGAAGCTTTCTTT
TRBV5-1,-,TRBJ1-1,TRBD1,CASSLGRQGSPEAFF,TGCGCCAGCAGCTTGGGAAGACAGGGAAGTCCTGAAGCTTTCTTT
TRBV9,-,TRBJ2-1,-,CASSVNNEQFF,TGTGCCAGCAGCGTTAACAATGAGCAGTTCTTC
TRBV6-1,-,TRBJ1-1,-,CASSESDSGGTEAFF,TGTGCCAGCAGTGAATCAGACAGCGGGGGCACTGAAGCTTTCTTT
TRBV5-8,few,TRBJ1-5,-,CASSLRQGNQPQHF,TGTGCCAGCAGCTTACGACAGGGCAATCAGCCCCAGCATTTT
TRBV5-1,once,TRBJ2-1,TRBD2,CASRVPLAGASNEQFF,TGCGCCAGCAGGGTCCCACTAGCGGGAGCCAGCAATGAGCAGTTCTTC
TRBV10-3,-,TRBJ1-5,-,CAISEHRQSSSNQPQHF,TGTGCCATCAGTGAGCACCGCCAGTCCTCTAGCAATCAGCCCCAGCATTTT
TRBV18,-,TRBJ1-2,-,CASSPSPWDTGKYYGYTF,TGTGCCAGCTCACCATCTCCCTGGGACACCGGAAAATACTATGGCTACACCTTC
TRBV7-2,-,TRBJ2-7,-,CASSLRRNSYEQYF,TGTGCCAGCAGCTTACGGCGGAATTCCTACGAGCAGTACTTC
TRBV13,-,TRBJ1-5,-,CASSLGPTSNQPQHF,TGTGCCAGCAGCTTAGGGCCTACGAGCAATCAGCCCCAGCATTTT
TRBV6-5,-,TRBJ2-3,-,CASSYSGTASDTQYF,TGTGCCAGCAGTTACTCGGGAACAGCTAGCGATACGCAGTATTTT
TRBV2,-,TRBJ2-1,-,CASTLVPTLDNEQFF,TGTGCCAGCACCCTAGTGCCGACCCTTGACAATGAGCAGTTCTTC
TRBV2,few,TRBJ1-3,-,CASGPEGIGLSTIYF,TGTGCCAGCGGGCCGGAGGGAATCGGGTTAAGCACCATATATTTT
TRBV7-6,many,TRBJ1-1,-,CASSHVQELNTEAFF,TGTGCCAGCAGCCACGTCCAGGAACTGAACACTGAAGCTTTCTTT
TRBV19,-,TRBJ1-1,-,CASRLQGSMNTEAFF,TGTGCCAGTAGACTCCAGGGGTCCATGAACACTGAAGCTTTCTTT
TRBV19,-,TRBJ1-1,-,CASNQGRNTEAFF,TGTGCCAGTAATCAGGGGCGGAACACTGAAGCTTTCTTT